The present T cell receptor beta chain was sequenced within a study of PD-1 blockade in classical Hodgkin lymphoma. Study details: Nivolumab was given intravenously to patients at 3 mg/kg every 2 weeks.

CDR3 length: 14 amino acids. Trimming removed 2 bases at V and 3 bases at J, with 8 bases between. Looked up from germline, CDR1 is KGHSH and CDR2 is LQKENI. Repertoires were generated with immunoSEQ multiplex PCR, while TCRdb's copy carries only in-frame clones and drops some. Here the sample spans roughly 23,000 clones, about two thirds being singletons. Concerning this clone itself: Its target is unknown.

Each patient relapsed following autologous stem cell transplantation, and prior brentuximab vedotin exposure differed. Study findings and constraints: Before treatment, complete responders showed about the same diversity as newly diagnosed patients. By C4D1, diversity of CD4+ TCRs had risen significantly, whereas that of CD8+ TCRs had not. Although disease activity or prior therapy may be involved, causes of the repertoire differences remain undefined.

The sample was peripheral blood mononuclear cells (PBMCs), taken at baseline. The receptor was derived from a human donor with classical Hodgkin lymphoma. V and J are TRBV18 and TRBJ1-5; D call uncertain. CDR3 in amino acids: CASSPVGFNQPQHF. As DNA, the CDR3 is TGTGCCAGCTCACCAGTCGGTTTCAATCAGCCCCAGCATTTT.